One sample yielded the 26 T cell receptor beta chains listed below, sequenced in a study of preoperative IRX-2 immunotherapy in early breast cancer. The assay was immunoSEQ multiplex PCR, and TCRdb's table has in-frame clones only and misses some. The sample records roughly 24,000 clones, around 75% being singletons. The treatment was: preoperative locoregional IRX-2 cytokine immunotherapy. The sequences come from lymph node tissue, collected after IRX-2 immunotherapy. Receptor source: a human donor with breast cancer.

This chain uses TRBV9 with TRBJ2-3, with 11 bases lining up with TRBD2. The V gene's germline CDR1 is SGDLS and CDR2 YYNGEE. V lost 5 bases to trimming and J lost 2 bases; unmatched junction nucleotides: 10. The CDR3 extends over 17 amino acids. For the CDR3, the DNA is TGTGCCAGCAGTGAAGCAGGGACTAGCGGTGCCACAGATACGCAGTATTTT. This sequence encodes CASSEAGTSGATDTQYF. The entire variable domain, with the rest obtained from reference TRBV9 and TRBJ2-3, is as follows: DSGVTQTPKHLITATGQRVTLRCSPRSGDLSVYWYQQSLDQGLQFLIQYYNGEERAKGNILERFSAQQFPDLHSELNLSSLELGDSALYFCASSEAGTSGATDTQYFGPGTRLTVL.

The gene calls are TRBV19 and TRBJ1-1; no clear D gene. V gave up 3 bases and J gave up 0 bases, with 17 bases separating them. The CDR3 runs 17 residues. CDR1 and CDR2 (germline): LNHDA, SQIVND (reference sequence). The CDR3 nucleotides read TGTGCCAGTAGTATCGAGGCCAGTGGGGTCATGAACACTGAAGCTTTCTTT. This gives the protein CASSIEASGVMNTEAFF. Looking up the rest from reference TRBV19 and TRBJ1-1 gives the full variable domain: DGGITQSPKYLFRKEGQNVTLSCEQNLNHDAMYWYRQDPGQGLRLIYYSQIVNDFQKGDIAEGYSVSREKKESFPLTVTSAQKNPTAFYLCASSIEASGVMNTEAFFGQGTRLTVV.

This clone has more than one count but fewer than ten. The chain joins TRBV6-8 to TRBJ1-3; D unresolved. Germline CDR1 MNHGY, CDR2 SAAAGT. V was shortened by 5 bases and J by 3 bases, with 8 bases between the two germline ends. The CDR3 runs to 13 residues. The CDR3, as DNA: TGTGCCAGCAGTGGTTTCCGTGGAAACACCATATATTTT. It specifies CASSGFRGNTIYF.

This chain joins TRBV11-3 and TRBJ2-7; D not resolved. The CDR3 is made up of 15 amino acids. Germline assignment: CDR1 SGHNT and CDR2 YENEEA. V was trimmed by 5 bases and J by 2 bases, leaving 16 bases between them. The CDR3 spells CASSRGGRVTYEQYF. In nucleotides, the CDR3 is TGTGCCAGCAGCCGAGGTGGTCGGGTAACCTACGAGCAGTACTTC. The full variable domain, rest sourced from reference TRBV11-3 and TRBJ2-7, is EAGVVQSPRYKIIEKKQPVAFWCNPISGHNTLYWYLQNLGQGPELLIRYENEEAVDDSQLPKDRFSAERLKGVDSTLKIQPAELGDSAVYLCASSRGGRVTYEQYFGPGTRLTVT.

The rearrangement joins TRBV9 to TRBJ2-1; D not certain. This CDR3 comprises 13 residues. From germline, CDR1 is SGDLS and CDR2 YYNGEE. V was cut by 5 bases and J by 0 bases, with 6 bases left in between. DNA for the CDR3: TGTGCCAGCAGTGGTAGCTCCTACAATGAGCAGTTCTTC. Translating it yields CASSGSSYNEQFF.

The genes are TRBV5-1 and TRBJ2-3; D gene ambiguous. Germline CDR1 and CDR2: SGHRS and YFSETQ. The CDR3 is made up of 14 amino acids. V lost 0 bases and J 0 bases, leaving 5 bases between the germline ends. The CDR3 DNA reads TGCGCCAGCAGCTTGGCCGGGAGCACAGATACGCAGTATTTT. Translating it yields CASSLAGSTDTQYF.

The V call is TRBV29-1, the J call TRBJ1-1; D possibly corresponds to TRBD1 (6 bases). The CDR3 length is 12 residues. Trimming left V 7 bases short and J 1 base short, with 10 bases between. Per the germline V gene, CDR1 is SQVTM and CDR2 is ANQGSEA. The CDR3 reads CSASQGNTEAFF. The CDR3 DNA follows: TGCAGCGCTTCACAGGGGAACACTGAAGCTTTCTTT.

This clone occurred a few times. The rearrangement joins TRBV11-3 to TRBJ2-7; perhaps TRBD2 as D (5 bases). Germline CDR1 and CDR2: SGHNT and YENEEA. V dropped 1 base and J dropped 0 bases, with 7 bases sitting between them. This CDR3 spans 14 amino acids. The CDR3 reads CASSLGGISYEQYF. The CDR3 bases are TGTGCCAGCAGCTTAGGAGGGATCTCCTACGAGCAGTACTTC.

The chain recombines TRBV5-1 with TRBJ2-3, with TRBD2 matching 14 bases. This CDR3 is 17 amino acids long. Per germline, CDR1 SGHRS and CDR2 YFSETQ. J lost 1 base, V lost 3 bases, and 4 bases had no gene match. The CDR3 loop is CASSWGLAGAGTDTQYF. The CDR3 region has the DNA TGCGCCAGCAGCTGGGGACTAGCGGGAGCGGGCACAGATACGCAGTATTTT.

This chain joins TRBV6-8 and TRBJ1-1; 8 bases map to TRBD1. The CDR3 extends over 15 amino acids. The J segment lost 10 bases and the V segment lost 0 bases, leaving 10 bases of the junction unmatched. Germline V lookup: CDR1 MNHGY, CDR2 SAAAGT. CDR3 DNA: TGTGCCAGCAGTTACTCTGGTCAGGGGGCCCTCGGAGCTTTCTTT. Protein sequence: CASSYSGQGALGAFF.

This clone was picked up one time. The V and J genes are TRBV19 and TRBJ2-2, with D unclear. The CDR3 covers 12 residues. Germline V lookup: CDR1 LNHDA, CDR2 SQIVND (reference sequence). Trimming took 5 bases from V and 8 from J, leaving 9 bases between them. The CDR3 is CASSFLPGELFF. The CDR3 DNA is TGTGCCAGTAGTTTTCTTCCTGGGGAGCTGTTTTTT.

The rearrangement joins TRBV4-1 to TRBJ2-7; D is perhaps TRBD2 (5 bases). Germline CDR1 is MGHRA and CDR2 is YSYEKL. The CDR3 consists of 14 residues. V gave up 0 bases and J gave up 6 bases, with 12 bases separating them. The CDR3, as DNA: TGCGCCAGCAGCCAAGATCGGGGTTTGGCCGAGCAGTACTTC. It specifies CASSQDRGLAEQYF.

A note on this clone: The junction and the germline gene differ at one end; a read error may be behind it. V is TRBV6-8 and J is TRBJ2-1; TRBD2 matches 12 bases. This CDR3 has 17 residues. Germline assignment: CDR1 MNHGY and CDR2 SAAAGT. The CDR3 nucleotides are TGTGCCAGCAGTGACTCTAGCGGGGGGGGCTCCTACAATGAGCAGTTCTTC. It is translated as CASSDSSGGGSYNEQFF.

The chain is built from TRBV7-6 and TRBJ2-7; weak D call: TRBD1 (5 bases). V dropped 1 base and J dropped 5 bases, with 12 bases sitting between them. The CDR3 sequence is 14 residues long. Germline lookup yields CDR1 SGHVS and CDR2 FNYEAQ. CDR3 sequence reads: CASSLGGSRDEQYF. The CDR3 coding sequence is TGTGCCAGCAGCTTAGGGGGCAGTCGTGACGAGCAGTACTTC.

The chain combines TRBV28 with TRBJ2-7, with D possibly matching TRBD1 (7 bases). Looked up from germline, CDR1 is MDHEN and CDR2 is SYDVKM. Trimming pared 6 bases from V and 5 bases from J, leaving 14 bases between. CDR3 length: 13 residues. CDR3 protein: CASSGGQFDEQYF. The CDR3 coding sequence is TGTGCCAGCAGCGGGGGACAGTTCGACGAGCAGTACTTC.

This clone showed up just a few times. V is TRBV11-3 and J is TRBJ2-1; D tentatively fits TRBD1 or TRBD2 (5 bases each). The CDR3 is 18 residues long. The germline CDR1 and CDR2 sequences are SGHNT and YENEEA. V was pared by 6 bases and J by 11 bases, with 32 bases between. The CDR3 protein is CASSPRDAIPLPWEKQFF. CDR3 DNA: TGTGCCAGCAGTCCTCGGGACGCCATACCCCTACCTTGGGAAAAGCAGTTCTTC.

This rearrangement joins TRBV12-5 to TRBJ2-5; D is undetermined. The length of the CDR3 is 16 residues. CDR1 and CDR2 (germline): LGHNT, FRNRAP. V gave up 1 base and J gave up 7 bases, with 19 bases separating them. The DNA for the CDR3 is TGTGCTAGTGGTTTGGCTTCCGGATATTTTCATGGGACCCAGTACTTC. Amino acids: CASGLASGYFHGTQYF.

The rearrangement joins TRBV6-8 to TRBJ2-3; maybe TRBD1 (6 bases). There are 15 residues in the CDR3. With 5 bases removed from V and 2 bases from J, the gap between germline ends came to 14 bases. Per germline, CDR1 MNHGY and CDR2 SAAAGT. CDR3 sequence reads: CASSKETGFTDTQYF. CDR3 sequence (DNA): TGTGCCAGCAGTAAAGAGACAGGATTCACAGATACGCAGTATTTT.

The genes are TRBV7-1 and TRBJ2-2; the D is unclear. TRBV7-1 is annotated as an ORF whose role is uncertain. The V end lost 4 bases, the J end lost 2 bases, and 20 bases lay between the germline ends. This CDR3 has 18 residues. CDR3 coding DNA: TGTGCCAGCAGCTTAGTAATGAGAACAGTTACTAACACCGGGGAGCTGTTTTTT. This gives the protein CASSLVMRTVTNTGELFF.

This clone was recorded a few times. The genes are TRBV29-1 and TRBJ2-2; TRBD2 aligns across 10 bases. Trimming at V came to 5 bases and at J to 7 bases, leaving 7 bases not matched to a gene. This CDR3 is 14 amino acids long. Germline assignment: CDR1 SQVTM and CDR2 ANQGSEA. The CDR3 loop is CSVTSGITSGELFF. The CDR3 coding sequence is TGCAGCGTTACTAGCGGGATAACTAGCGGGGAGCTGTTTTTT.

This clone was counted once. J is TRBJ2-3 and V is TRBV29-1; 7 bases align to TRBD1. Unmatched junction bases numbered 7, after V lost 4 bases and J lost 3 bases. CDR1 is SQVTM, CDR2 ANQGSEA, per germline. The CDR3 has 14 residues. The CDR3, as DNA: TGCAGCGTTGGGGCAGGGGGAATTACAGATACGCAGTATTTT. As protein: CSVGAGGITDTQYF.

V usage is TRBV11-3 and J usage is TRBJ1-2; 9 bases are a match to TRBD1. The germline V gene has CDR1 SGHNT and CDR2 YENEEA. This CDR3 region has 14 residues. The V and J ends lost 5 bases and 8 bases, in that order; junction bases with no gene match: 9. The CDR3 DNA reads TGTGCCAGCAGCCTAAGCGGGACAGGGAAAGGCTACACCTTC. It translates to CASSLSGTGKGYTF.

The J gene is TRBJ1-4, the V gene TRBV7-7, with no clear D. Germline assignment: CDR1 SSHAT and CDR2 FNYEAQ (reference sequence). V lost 5 bases, J lost 0 bases, and 16 bases lay in between. This CDR3 comprises 17 residues. This CDR3 reads CASSRLAPSATNEKLFF. CDR3 nucleotides: TGTGCCAGCAGCCGACTGGCTCCTTCAGCAACTAATGAAAAACTGTTTTTT. The full variable domain, with the rest looked up from reference TRBV7-7 and TRBJ1-4, is GAGVSQSPRYKVTKRGQDVTLRCDPISSHATLYWYQQALGQGPEFLTYFNYEAQPDKSGLPSDRFSAERPEGSISTLTIQRTEQRDSAMYRCASSRLAPSATNEKLFFGSGTQLSVL.

Notes on this clone: A read error may produce the germline difference seen at one junction end. The DNA has an unread or ambiguous base, and its residue is written X. This chain uses TRBV19 with TRBJ1-5, with 7 bases identical to TRBD1. CDR1 is LNHDA and CDR2 is SQIVND in the germline V gene (reference sequence). CDR3 length equals 16 residues. In DNA form, the CDR3 reads TGTRCCAGTAGTTCCACAGGGGATACAAGCAATCAGCCCCAGCATTTT. It translates to CXSSSTGDTSNQPQHF.

The V call is TRBV5-1, the J call TRBJ1-5; D gene uncertain. CDR3 length: 15 residues. Germline CDR1 is SGHRS and CDR2 is YFSETQ. Trimming shortened V by 0 bases and J by 3 bases, and 10 bases separated the two germline ends. The CDR3 DNA reads TGCGCCAGCAGCTTGGAGGGCAGCACCAATCAGCCCCAGCATTTT. This sequence encodes CASSLEGSTNQPQHF.

This sequence joins TRBV7-1 and TRBJ2-5, with 11 nucleotides matching TRBD2. TRBV7-1 is marked as an open reading frame, function uncertain. CDR3 length: 15 residues. The junction had 7 bases not matched to a gene; V was cut back by 5 bases and J by 5 bases. Here the CDR3 reads CASSLLAGGIETQYF. CDR3 sequence (DNA): TGTGCCAGCAGCCTTCTAGCGGGAGGAATCGAGACCCAGTACTTC.